What follows is one T cell receptor beta chain and its context. Its binding antigen is unknown. Base quality data are lacking; no much larger clone is found one base away. There are 13 amino acids in the CDR3, from cysteine to phenylalanine inclusive. The kept DNA is CDR3 alone, 39 bases in frame from the first base. CDR1 and CDR2 (SGHAT, FQNNGV) derive from the germline V gene. V sheds 2 bases and J sheds 4 bases, leaving 6 bases between their ends. TCR CDR3 regions were amplified from genomic DNA by multiplex PCR using the deep immunoSEQ assay. Extracted genomic DNA from each cell subset was distributed evenly across all wells of several immunoSEQ 96-well plates, and each plate was treated as a replicate. For sorted subsets, 200 ng of genomic DNA, equivalent to 30,000 or so T cell genomes, went into each replicate PCR. Purified libraries were quantified with a Qubit 3.0 fluorometer, sized on a Bioanalyzer 2100, and re-quantified with the KAPA Library Quantification kit. A separate single-read 150-cycle Illumina NextSeq 550 flow cell was used to sequence each immunoSEQ 96-well plate. As for the original processing: Because only junctional sequences without quality scores were contained in the immunoSEQ output, filtering matching that applied to full-length reads could not be performed. Sequences were annotated with PyIR, a Python wrapper for IgBLAST v1.9, and V/J genes and CDR3 were assigned using IMGT germline references. Reads were removed for weak V/J assignments (E-value above 1e-6), missing CDR3, stop codons, out-of-frame junctions, or ambiguous translated residues. A V3J clonotype was defined by an identical inferred V gene, J gene, and CDR3 amino acid sequence. Percentage overlap between repertoires was computed as shared unique clonotypes divided by the size of the smaller repertoire. Richness of each repertoire was evaluated using RTK rarefaction, the Chao1 estimator, and Recon v2.1 estimates of unobserved clonotypes. Generation probabilities for all TCRbeta clonotypes obtained by the gDNA method from several donors were computed using OLGA. TCRdb's version of the immuneACCESS table is confined to in-frame rearrangements and falls short of the full clone set. An unresolved V gene accounts for under half of the shortfall where checked; the remainder is of unknown origin. Clone size and V and J calls were adopted from that table, with D and trimming inferred from the DNA. This sample holds about 2 million clones; 90% to 95% were observed only once. The top ten clonotypes cover about 0.13% of the sample.

This sample was taken from a study of shared clonotypes between healthy human individuals (dated by TCRdb to the early 2020s). Study-wide context: Two women and three men aged 18 to 49 years were included in the cohort. Per donor, three plates each were used for CD4 naive and CD4 memory, two for CD8 naive, and one for CD8 memory. To estimate repertoire size and how much clonotypes are shared between individuals, the study performed deep sequencing of blood TCR repertoires from roughly five healthy adults. To increase sequencing depth and limit assay-specific biases, different laboratories used diverse techniques to prepare libraries and sequence TCR repertoires. Each donor's leukapheresis produced roughly between roughly 0.94 and 9.5 billion PBMCs.

The study at large found these results: Because the study included a small number of donors, the genetic and exposure-history diversity represented was limited. Higher generation probabilities were observed for clonotypes shared by all four sorted-subset donors than for non-shared clonotypes. Pairwise subsampling led to the expectation that sequencing depth would affect the degree of clonotype sharing among donors. Naive subsets generally had larger estimated clonotype richness than memory subsets did. Sampling was limited to blood, and TCR repertoires in tissue likely differ from TCR repertoires in blood. When several donors were compared, the shared fraction of clonotypes was about 5% for naive CD4, about 4% for naive CD8, 2.3% for memory CD4, and around 0.4% for memory CD8. Rarefaction of sorted-subset datasets indicated incomplete sequencing despite the large sequencing depth.

Donors were healthy HIV-negative adults with no recently reported acute infections or vaccinations. Every donor was a Caucasian adult living in Nashville, Tennessee, USA. CD4+ T cells were enriched by magnetic negative selection, after which naive cells were positively selected on CD45RA and the negative fraction was taken as the memory subset. Blood was collected by leukapheresis, and PBMCs were isolated by Ficoll-Histopaque density gradient centrifugation and then cryopreserved in liquid nitrogen vapor phase. Purity and quantity of every magnetically sorted T cell population were checked by analytical flow cytometry. Genomic DNA was isolated from every sorted fraction and measured by UV absorbance on a Nanodrop 2000c.

The TCR was taken from a man between 18 and 29 years old in good health. The chain was built from TRBV11-2 and TRBJ2-4; too little of a D gene remains to name it. Sample: naive CD4+ T cells sorted from blood. What this sample's cell subset or site label stands for: CD45RA+ positively selected. The CDR3 has the sequence CASSLTAKNIQYF. The DNA sequence follows: TGTGCCAGCAGCTTAACGGCGAAAAACATTCAGTACTTC.